Shown below are 2 T cell receptor beta chains from a single sample sequenced in a study of cytomegalovirus exposure and HLA in healthy donors. The PCR ran on 60 Vbeta and 13 Jbeta primers. Measured with immunoSEQ multiplex PCR; TCRdb has only the in-frame clones, and not every one. Of roughly 180,000 clones listed, less than 85% are singletons. The sample taken for sequencing was PBMCs. Source of these receptors: a girl under 18 in good health and CMV-seropositive.

The rearrangement links TRBV4-1 to TRBJ2-6; tentative D call: TRBD2 (6 bases). Germline V lookup: CDR1 MGHRA, CDR2 YSYEKL. The CDR3 extends over 15 amino acids. V lost 5 bases to trimming and J lost 2 bases, with 10 bases between them. Here the CDR3 reads CASSERETGANVLTF. CDR3 coding DNA: TGCGCCAGCAGCGAACGGGAGACTGGGGCCAACGTCCTGACTTTC.

The chain recombines TRBV5-1 with TRBJ2-3, with 10 nucleotides matching TRBD2. The CDR3 has 16 amino acids. The junction had 7 bases not matched to a gene; V was cut back by 0 bases and J by 6 bases. Germline V gives CDR1 SGHRS, CDR2 YFSETQ. The CDR3 DNA follows: TGCGCCAGCAGCTTGGGTGTTAGCGGGGGGCCGGATACGCAGTATTTT. Translation: CASSLGVSGGPDTQYF.